Listed below are T cell receptor beta chains from one sample, sequenced in a study of blood T cells in healthy people across ages. TCRdb passed the 5' RACE reads through MiXCR, listing each CDR3 protein once. There are roughly 800,000 distinct CDR3 sequences in the sample; more than 45% occur only once, and roughly 20% lies in the top ten. Sequenced material: blood. The source is a man younger than 45 in good health. Each CDR3 is given with its conserved first and last residue. A D gene is named only where the DNA matches it firmly. Clone size is not always given. Where it is, it says once, few, many or a class for expanded clones.

CDR3 protein	CDR3 DNA	J gene	CDR3 length	D gene	clone size	V gene
CASSQNKGGLYEQYF	TGTGCCAGCAGCCAAAACAAGGGAGGACTATACGAGCAGTACTTC	TRBJ2-7	15	-	-	TRBV3-1
CSARELYEQYF	TGCAGTGCTAGAGAGCTCTACGAGCAGTACTTC	TRBJ2-7	11	-	few	TRBV20-1
CASSITSDPNEQFF	TGTGCCAGTAGTATAACTAGCGACCCCAATGAGCAGTTCTTC	TRBJ2-1	14	TRBD2	-	TRBV19
CSVTHSKNIQYF	TGCAGCGTTACACACAGCAAAAACATTCAGTACTTC	TRBJ2-4	12	-	few	TRBV29-1
CASSPLGGLSEKLFF	TGTGCCAGCAGCCCCTTAGGGGGGCTCAGTGAAAAACTGTTTTTT	TRBJ1-4	15	-	-	TRBV7-9
CSAKIPGVPSLEQYF	TGCAGTGCCAAAATCCCAGGGGTGCCGTCCCTCGAGCAGTACTTC	TRBJ2-7	15	-	-	TRBV20-1
CASSQDDQMGYEQYF	TGCGCCAGCAGCCAAGATGATCAGATGGGCTACGAGCAGTACTTC	TRBJ2-7	15	-	-	TRBV4-3
CASLAGETQYF	TGTGCCAGCCTAGCCGGGGAGACCCAGTACTTC	TRBJ2-5	11	-	few	TRBV2
CSVQLSGANEQFF	TGCAGCGTCCAATTGTCGGGGGCCAATGAGCAGTTCTTC	TRBJ2-1	13	-	-	TRBV29-1
CASSLGLAGGLSYNEQFF	TGTGCCAGCAGCCTGGGACTAGCGGGGGGCCTTTCCTACAATGAGCAGTTCTTC	TRBJ2-1	18	TRBD2	-	TRBV11-2